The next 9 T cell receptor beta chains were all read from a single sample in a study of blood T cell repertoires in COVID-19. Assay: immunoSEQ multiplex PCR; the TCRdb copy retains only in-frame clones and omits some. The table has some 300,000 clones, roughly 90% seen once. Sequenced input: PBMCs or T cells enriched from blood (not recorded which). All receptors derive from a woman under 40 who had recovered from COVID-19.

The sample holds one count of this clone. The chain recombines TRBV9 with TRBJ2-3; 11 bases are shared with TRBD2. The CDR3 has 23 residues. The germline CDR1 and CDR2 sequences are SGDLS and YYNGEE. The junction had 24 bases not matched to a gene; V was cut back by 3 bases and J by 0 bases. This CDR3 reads CASSDRPSGTSGIPGISTDTQYF. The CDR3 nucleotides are TGTGCCAGCAGCGACAGACCCTCCGGGACTAGCGGCATCCCCGGGATTAGCACAGATACGCAGTATTTT.

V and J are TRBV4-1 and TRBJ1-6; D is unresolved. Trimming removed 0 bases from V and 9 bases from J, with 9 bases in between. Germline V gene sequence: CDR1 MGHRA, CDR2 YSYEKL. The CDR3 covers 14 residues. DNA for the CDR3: TGCGCCAGCAGCCAAGAGCTACCATCTTCACCCCTCCACTTT. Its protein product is CASSQELPSSPLHF.

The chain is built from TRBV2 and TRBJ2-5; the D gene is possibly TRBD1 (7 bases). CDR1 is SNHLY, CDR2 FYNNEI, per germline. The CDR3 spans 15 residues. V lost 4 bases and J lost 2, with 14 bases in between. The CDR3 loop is CASSGQGGRQETQYF. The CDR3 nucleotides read TGTGCCAGCAGTGGACAGGGAGGACGACAAGAGACCCAGTACTTC. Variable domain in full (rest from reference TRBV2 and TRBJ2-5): EPEVTQTPSHQVTQMGQEVILRCVPISNHLYFYWYRQILGQKVEFLVSFYNNEISEKSEIFDDQFSVERPDGSNFTLKIRSTKLEDSAMYFCASSGQGGRQETQYFGPGTRLLVL.

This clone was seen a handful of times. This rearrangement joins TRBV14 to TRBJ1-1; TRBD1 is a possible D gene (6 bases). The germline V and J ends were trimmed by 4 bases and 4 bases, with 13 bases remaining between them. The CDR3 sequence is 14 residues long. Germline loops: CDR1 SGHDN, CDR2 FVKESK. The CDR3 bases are TGTGCCAGCAGCCTCAACAGGGCAGGCACTGAAGCTTTCTTT. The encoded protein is CASSLNRAGTEAFF.

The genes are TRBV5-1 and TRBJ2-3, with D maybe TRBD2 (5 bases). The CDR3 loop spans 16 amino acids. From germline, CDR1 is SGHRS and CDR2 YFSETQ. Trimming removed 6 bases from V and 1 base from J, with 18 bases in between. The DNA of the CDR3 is TGCGCCAGCACCGACCGCCCGAGCGGACGCACAGATACGCAGTATTTT. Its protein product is CASTDRPSGRTDTQYF.

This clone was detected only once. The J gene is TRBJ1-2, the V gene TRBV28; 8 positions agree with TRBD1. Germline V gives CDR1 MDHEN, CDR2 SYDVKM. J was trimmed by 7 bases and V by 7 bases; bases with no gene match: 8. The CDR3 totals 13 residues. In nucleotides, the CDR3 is TGTGCCAGCACCCGGGACAGGACTCGTGGCTACACCTTC. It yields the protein CASTRDRTRGYTF.

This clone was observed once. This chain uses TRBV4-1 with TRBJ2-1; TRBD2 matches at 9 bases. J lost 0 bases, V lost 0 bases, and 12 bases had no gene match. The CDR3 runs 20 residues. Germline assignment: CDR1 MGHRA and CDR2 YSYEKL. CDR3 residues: CASSQDRWREGSSSYNEQFF. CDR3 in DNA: TGCGCCAGCAGCCAAGATCGGTGGCGGGAGGGCTCAAGCTCCTACAATGAGCAGTTCTTC.

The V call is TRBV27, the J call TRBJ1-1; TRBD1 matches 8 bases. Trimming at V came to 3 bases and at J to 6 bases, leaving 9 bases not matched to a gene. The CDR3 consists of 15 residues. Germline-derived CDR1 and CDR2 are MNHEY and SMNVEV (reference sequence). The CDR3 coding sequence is TGTGCCAGCAGTTTCGGGCAGGGGGCTTTCTCTGAAGCTTTCTTT. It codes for CASSFGQGAFSEAFF.

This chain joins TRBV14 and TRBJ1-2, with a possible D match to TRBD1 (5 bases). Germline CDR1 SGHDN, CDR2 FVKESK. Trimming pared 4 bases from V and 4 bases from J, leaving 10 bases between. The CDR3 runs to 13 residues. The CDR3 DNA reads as TGTGCCAGCAGCCTATCAGGGCCCTATGGCTACACCTTC. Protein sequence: CASSLSGPYGYTF.